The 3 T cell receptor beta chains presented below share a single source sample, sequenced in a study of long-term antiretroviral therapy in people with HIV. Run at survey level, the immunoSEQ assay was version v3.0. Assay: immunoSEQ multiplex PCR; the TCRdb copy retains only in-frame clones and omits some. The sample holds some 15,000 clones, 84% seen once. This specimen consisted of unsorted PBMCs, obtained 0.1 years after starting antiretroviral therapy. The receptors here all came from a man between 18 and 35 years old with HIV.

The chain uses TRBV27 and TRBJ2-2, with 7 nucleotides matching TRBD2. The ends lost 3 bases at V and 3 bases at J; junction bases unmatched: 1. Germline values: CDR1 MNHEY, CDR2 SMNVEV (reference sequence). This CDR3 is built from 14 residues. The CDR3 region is CASSLGGDTGELFF. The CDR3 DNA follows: TGTGCCAGCAGTTTGGGGGGGGACACCGGGGAGCTGTTTTTT.

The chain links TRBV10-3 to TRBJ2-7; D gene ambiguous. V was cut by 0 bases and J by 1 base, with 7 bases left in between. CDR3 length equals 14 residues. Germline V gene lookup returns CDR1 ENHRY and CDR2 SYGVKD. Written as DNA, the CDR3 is TGTGCCATCAGTGAGTCGGGCGGATCCTACGAGCAGTACTTC. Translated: CAISESGGSYEQYF.

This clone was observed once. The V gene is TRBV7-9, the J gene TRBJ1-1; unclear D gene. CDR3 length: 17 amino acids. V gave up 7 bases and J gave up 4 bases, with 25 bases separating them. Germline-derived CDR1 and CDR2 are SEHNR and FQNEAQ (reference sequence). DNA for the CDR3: TGTGCCAGCATCCGCTATCCGGGCGGCCGGTTGGGCACTGAAGCTTTCTTT. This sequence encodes CASIRYPGGRLGTEAFF.